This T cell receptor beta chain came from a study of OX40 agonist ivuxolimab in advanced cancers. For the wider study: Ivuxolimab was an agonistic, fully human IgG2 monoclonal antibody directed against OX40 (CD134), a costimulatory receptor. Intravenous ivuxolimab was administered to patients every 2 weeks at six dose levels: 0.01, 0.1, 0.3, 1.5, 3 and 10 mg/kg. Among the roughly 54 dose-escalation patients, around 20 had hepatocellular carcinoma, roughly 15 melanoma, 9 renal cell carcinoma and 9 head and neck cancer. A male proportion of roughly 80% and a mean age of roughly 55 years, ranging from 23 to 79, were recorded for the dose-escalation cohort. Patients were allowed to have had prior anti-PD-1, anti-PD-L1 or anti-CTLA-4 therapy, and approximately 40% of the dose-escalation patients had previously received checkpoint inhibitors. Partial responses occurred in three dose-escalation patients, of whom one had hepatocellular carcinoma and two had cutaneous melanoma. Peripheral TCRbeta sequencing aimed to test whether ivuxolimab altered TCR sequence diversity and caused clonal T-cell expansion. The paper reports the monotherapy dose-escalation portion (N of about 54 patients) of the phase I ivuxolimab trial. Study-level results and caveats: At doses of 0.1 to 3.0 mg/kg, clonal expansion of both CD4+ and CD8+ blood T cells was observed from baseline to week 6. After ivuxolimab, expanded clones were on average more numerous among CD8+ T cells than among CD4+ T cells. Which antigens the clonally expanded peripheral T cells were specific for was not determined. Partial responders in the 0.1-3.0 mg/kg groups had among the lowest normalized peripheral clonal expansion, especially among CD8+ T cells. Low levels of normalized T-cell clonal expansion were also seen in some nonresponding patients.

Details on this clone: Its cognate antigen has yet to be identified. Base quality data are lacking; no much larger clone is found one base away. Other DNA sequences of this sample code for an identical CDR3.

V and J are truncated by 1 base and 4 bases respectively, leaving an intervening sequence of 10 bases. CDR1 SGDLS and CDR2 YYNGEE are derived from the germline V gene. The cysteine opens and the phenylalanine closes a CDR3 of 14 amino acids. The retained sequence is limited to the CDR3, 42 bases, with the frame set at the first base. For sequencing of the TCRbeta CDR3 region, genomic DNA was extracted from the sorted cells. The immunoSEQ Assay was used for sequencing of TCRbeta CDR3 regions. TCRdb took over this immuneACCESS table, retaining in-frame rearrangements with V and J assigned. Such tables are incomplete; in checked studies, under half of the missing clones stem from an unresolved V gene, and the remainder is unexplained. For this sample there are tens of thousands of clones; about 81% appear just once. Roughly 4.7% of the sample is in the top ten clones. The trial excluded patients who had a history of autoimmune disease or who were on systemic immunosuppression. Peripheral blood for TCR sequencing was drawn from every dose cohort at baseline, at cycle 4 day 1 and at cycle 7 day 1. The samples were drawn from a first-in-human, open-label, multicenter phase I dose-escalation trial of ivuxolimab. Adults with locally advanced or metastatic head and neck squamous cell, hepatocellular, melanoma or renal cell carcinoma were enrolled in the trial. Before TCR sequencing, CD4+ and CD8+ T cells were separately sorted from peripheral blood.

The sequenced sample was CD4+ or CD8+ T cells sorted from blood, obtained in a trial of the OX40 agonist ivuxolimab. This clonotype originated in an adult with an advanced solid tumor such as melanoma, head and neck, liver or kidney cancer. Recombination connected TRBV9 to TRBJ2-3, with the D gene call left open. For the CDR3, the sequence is CASSVLERADTQYF. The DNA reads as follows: TGTGCCAGCAGCGTATTGGAACGCGCAGATACGCAGTATTTT.